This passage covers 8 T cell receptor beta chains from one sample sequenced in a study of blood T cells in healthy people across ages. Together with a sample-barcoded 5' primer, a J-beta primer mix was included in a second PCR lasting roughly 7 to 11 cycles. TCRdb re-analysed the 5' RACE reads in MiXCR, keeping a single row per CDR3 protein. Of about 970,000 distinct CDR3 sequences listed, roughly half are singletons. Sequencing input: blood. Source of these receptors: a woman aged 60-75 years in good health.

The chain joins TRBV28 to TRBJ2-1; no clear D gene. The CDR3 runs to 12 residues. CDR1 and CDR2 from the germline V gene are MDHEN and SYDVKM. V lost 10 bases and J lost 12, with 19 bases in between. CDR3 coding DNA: TGTGCCACCATTGCTACGGAACTTGGGCAGTTCTTC. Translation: CATIATELGQFF.

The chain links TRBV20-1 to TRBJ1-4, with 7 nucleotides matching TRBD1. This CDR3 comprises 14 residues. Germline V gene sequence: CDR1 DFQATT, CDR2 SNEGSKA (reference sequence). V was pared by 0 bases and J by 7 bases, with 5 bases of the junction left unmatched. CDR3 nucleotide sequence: TGCAGTGCTAGAGACAGGGGGGTCAGTGAAAAACTGTTTTTT. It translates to CSARDRGVSEKLFF.

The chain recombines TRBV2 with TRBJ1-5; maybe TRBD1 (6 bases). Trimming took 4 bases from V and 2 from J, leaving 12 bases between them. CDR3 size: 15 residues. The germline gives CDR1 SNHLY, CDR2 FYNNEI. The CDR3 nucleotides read TGTGCCAGCAGTGTACAGGGTCTGGGCAATCAGCCCCAGCATTTT. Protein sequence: CASSVQGLGNQPQHF.

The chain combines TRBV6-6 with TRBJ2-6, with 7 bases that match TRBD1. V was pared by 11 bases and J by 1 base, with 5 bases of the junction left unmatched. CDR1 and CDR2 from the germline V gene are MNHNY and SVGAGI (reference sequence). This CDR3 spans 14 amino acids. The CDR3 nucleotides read TGTGCCGGCGAGGGGGCTTCTGGGGCCAACGTCCTGACTTTC. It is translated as CAGEGASGANVLTF.

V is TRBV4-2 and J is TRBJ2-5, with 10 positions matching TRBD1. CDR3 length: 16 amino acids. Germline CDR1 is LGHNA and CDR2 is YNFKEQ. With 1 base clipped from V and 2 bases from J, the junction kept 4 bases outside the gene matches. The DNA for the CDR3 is TGTGCCAGCAGCCAAGGGGGACAGGGGAAACAAGAGACCCAGTACTTC. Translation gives CASSQGGQGKQETQYF.

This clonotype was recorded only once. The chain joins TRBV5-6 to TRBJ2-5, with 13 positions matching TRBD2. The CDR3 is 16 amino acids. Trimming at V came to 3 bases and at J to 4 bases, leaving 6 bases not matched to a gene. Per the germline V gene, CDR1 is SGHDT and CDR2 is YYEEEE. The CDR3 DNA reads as TGTGCCAGCAGCTCGACACTAGCGGGAGGGCGAGAGACCCAGTACTTC. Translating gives CASSSTLAGGRETQYF.

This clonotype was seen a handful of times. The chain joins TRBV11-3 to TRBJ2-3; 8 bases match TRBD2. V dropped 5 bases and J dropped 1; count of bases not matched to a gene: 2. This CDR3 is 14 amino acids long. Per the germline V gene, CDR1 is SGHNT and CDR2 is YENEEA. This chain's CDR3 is CASSAGGGTDTQYF. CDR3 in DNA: TGTGCCAGCAGCGCCGGGGGGGGCACAGATACGCAGTATTTT.

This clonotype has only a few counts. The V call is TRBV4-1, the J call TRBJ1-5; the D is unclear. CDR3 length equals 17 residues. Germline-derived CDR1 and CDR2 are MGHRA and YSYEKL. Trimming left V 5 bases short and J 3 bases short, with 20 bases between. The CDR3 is CASSYSGPPSPNQPQHF. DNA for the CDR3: TGCGCCAGCAGCTATAGCGGGCCCCCTAGTCCCAATCAGCCCCAGCATTTT.